The rows below give T cell receptor beta chains drawn from one sample of a study of Ad26.COV2.S vaccination and SARS-CoV-2 variants. This table comes from immunoSEQ multiplex PCR, and its TCRdb copy is limited to in-frame clones, with some not included. The sample lists under 250,000 clones, roughly 89% occurring once. The sample here was peripheral blood, taken in a trial of Ad26.COV2.S vaccine versus placebo. Receptors originate from a person aged 18-65 years who received the Ad26.COV2.S COVID-19 vaccine or a placebo. Each CDR3 is given with its conserved first and last residue. D genes are given only for firm matches. Not every row has a clone size; where given, it reads once, few, many or a size class.

d_gene: -; v_gene: TRBV19; j_gene: TRBJ1-4; abundance: -; CDR3aa: CASSSSATNEKLFF; CDR3nt: TGTGCCAGTTCTTCTAGTGCAACTAATGAAAAACTGTTTTTT
d_gene: TRBD2; v_gene: TRBV3-1/TRBV3-2; j_gene: TRBJ2-2; abundance: -; CDR3aa: CASSQDVGLAGNTGELFF; CDR3nt: TGTGCCAGCAGCCAAGATGTGGGACTAGCGGGGAACACCGGGGAGCTGTTTTTT
d_gene: TRBD1; v_gene: TRBV19; j_gene: TRBJ2-6; abundance: -; CDR3aa: CASSILRQGSGANVLTF; CDR3nt: TGTGCCAGTAGTATCTTGAGACAGGGGTCTGGGGCCAACGTCCTGACTTTC
d_gene: -; v_gene: TRBV3-1/TRBV3-2; j_gene: TRBJ1-1; abundance: -; CDR3aa: CASSQGQTNTEAFF; CDR3nt: TGTGCCAGCAGCCAAGGTCAAACGAACACTGAAGCTTTCTTT
d_gene: -; v_gene: TRBV19; j_gene: TRBJ1-1; abundance: -; CDR3aa: CASSIGEGGPEAFF; CDR3nt: TGTGCCAGTAGTATCGGTGAGGGAGGCCCTGAAGCTTTCTTT
d_gene: TRBD1; v_gene: TRBV25-1; j_gene: TRBJ1-4; abundance: -; CDR3aa: CASSEYRGHDNEKLFF; CDR3nt: TGTGCCAGCAGTGAATACAGGGGGCATGATAATGAAAAACTGTTTTTT
d_gene: TRBD1; v_gene: TRBV6-5; j_gene: TRBJ1-2; abundance: -; CDR3aa: CASGQGAKYGYTF; CDR3nt: TGTGCCAGTGGACAGGGGGCGAAGTATGGCTACACCTTC
d_gene: TRBD1; v_gene: TRBV9; j_gene: TRBJ1-2; abundance: -; CDR3aa: CASSVDPKGAGYGYTF; CDR3nt: TGTGCCAGCAGCGTAGACCCCAAGGGGGCCGGCTATGGCTACACCTTC
d_gene: -; v_gene: TRBV27; j_gene: TRBJ1-4; abundance: -; CDR3aa: CASSWTGGLGSFEKLFF; CDR3nt: TGTGCCAGCAGTTGGACGGGGGGGTTAGGTTCCTTTGAAAAACTGTTTTTT
d_gene: -; v_gene: TRBV29-1; j_gene: TRBJ1-1; abundance: -; CDR3aa: CSTGRGDTEAFF; CDR3nt: TGCAGCACTGGGAGAGGGGACACTGAAGCTTTCTTT
d_gene: -; v_gene: TRBV18; j_gene: TRBJ1-4; abundance: -; CDR3aa: CASSPRGAPNEKLFF; CDR3nt: TGTGCCAGCTCACCAAGGGGGGCACCTAATGAAAAACTGTTTTTT
d_gene: -; v_gene: TRBV27; j_gene: TRBJ1-1; abundance: -; CDR3aa: CASRGGNTEAFF; CDR3nt: TGTGCCAGCAGGGGCGGAAACACTGAAGCTTTCTTT
d_gene: -; v_gene: TRBV6-4; j_gene: TRBJ2-7; abundance: -; CDR3aa: CASTVDYAYEQYF; CDR3nt: TGTGCCAGCACCGTGGACTACGCCTACGAGCAGTACTTC
d_gene: -; v_gene: TRBV7-9; j_gene: TRBJ1-2; abundance: -; CDR3aa: CASSLGGRNYGYTF; CDR3nt: TGTGCCAGCAGCTTAGGAGGACGGAACTATGGCTACACCTTC
d_gene: -; v_gene: TRBV5-5; j_gene: TRBJ1-6; abundance: -; CDR3aa: CASSFNRQINSPLHF; CDR3nt: TGTGCCAGCAGCTTCAACAGGCAAATTAATTCACCCCTCCACTTT
d_gene: -; v_gene: TRBV6-4; j_gene: TRBJ2-5; abundance: -; CDR3aa: CARGGGDCTQYF; CDR3nt: TGTGCCCGGGGTGGCGGGGACTGCACCCAGTACTTC
d_gene: -; v_gene: TRBV7-8; j_gene: TRBJ2-1; abundance: -; CDR3aa: CASSSRSFSASYNEQFF; CDR3nt: TGTGCCAGCAGCTCCAGATCCTTCAGCGCATCCTACAATGAGCAGTTCTTC
d_gene: TRBD1; v_gene: TRBV19; j_gene: TRBJ1-5; abundance: few; CDR3aa: CASSVRGPPINQPQHF; CDR3nt: TGTGCCAGTAGTGTAAGGGGGCCCCCCATCAATCAGCCCCAGCATTTT
d_gene: -; v_gene: TRBV27; j_gene: TRBJ2-3; abundance: few; CDR3aa: CASRSGALTDTQYF; CDR3nt: TGTGCCAGCAGATCGGGGGCCCTCACAGATACGCAGTATTTT
d_gene: -; v_gene: TRBV7-9; j_gene: TRBJ2-1; abundance: -; CDR3aa: CASSPTPAGSYNEQFF; CDR3nt: TGTGCCAGCAGCCCGACCCCAGCGGGTTCCTACAATGAGCAGTTCTTC
d_gene: TRBD1; v_gene: TRBV2; j_gene: TRBJ2-2; abundance: -; CDR3aa: CASRPGTGTGARELFF; CDR3nt: TGTGCCAGCAGGCCCGGGACAGGGACAGGGGCCCGGGAGCTGTTTTTT
d_gene: TRBD2; v_gene: TRBV7-2; j_gene: TRBJ2-2; abundance: few; CDR3aa: CASQTPGLRTGELFF; CDR3nt: TGTGCCAGCCAAACTCCGGGACTAAGAACCGGGGAGCTGTTTTTT
d_gene: -; v_gene: TRBV19; j_gene: TRBJ2-3; abundance: -; CDR3aa: CASSIRDLPPQDTQYF; CDR3nt: TGTGCCAGTAGTATAAGGGACCTCCCCCCCCAAGATACGCAGTATTTT
d_gene: -; v_gene: TRBV2; j_gene: TRBJ2-6; abundance: -; CDR3aa: CASRPGTGANVLTF; CDR3nt: TGTGCCAGCAGGCCAGGGACAGGGGCCAACGTCCTGACTTTC
d_gene: -; v_gene: TRBV4-3; j_gene: TRBJ2-1; abundance: -; CDR3aa: CASSQDRLYNEQFF; CDR3nt: TGCGCCAGCAGCCAAGATCGGCTTTACAATGAGCAGTTCTTC
d_gene: -; v_gene: TRBV7-2; j_gene: TRBJ1-2; abundance: -; CDR3aa: CASSPNNYGYTF; CDR3nt: TGTGCCAGCAGCCCAAATAACTATGGCTACACCTTC
d_gene: TRBD1; v_gene: TRBV2; j_gene: TRBJ1-2; abundance: -; CDR3aa: CASSPTGGDYGYTF; CDR3nt: TGTGCCAGCAGTCCAACAGGGGGCGACTATGGCTACACCTTC